This T cell receptor (beta chain) was documented in a study of cytomegalovirus exposure and HLA in healthy donors. With respect to this clone: Its target is unknown.

The PCR ran on 60 Vbeta and 13 Jbeta primers. Using immunoSEQ multiplex PCR, the repertoire was profiled, and TCRdb retains in-frame clones only, with some absent. The table includes about 210,000 clones, roughly 80% detected once. Study results and limitations: The productive fraction for most TCR beta V segments was about 87% or about 30% in an earlier analysis.

The clonotype comes from a man aged 35 to 55 in good health and CMV-seropositive. Material: PBMCs.

The CDR3 DNA is TGTGCCAGTAGAGTGAGGGAAAATGGGGCCAACGTCCTGACTTTC. Protein sequence: CASRVRENGANVLTF. V gene TRBV19 combines with J gene TRBJ2-6; maybe TRBD2 (5 bases). V lost 6 bases, J lost 3 bases, and 12 bases lay in between. The germline CDR1 and CDR2 sequences are LNHDA and SQIVND (reference sequence). CDR3 size: 15 residues.